Given below is one T cell receptor beta chain in context. The data originate from a study of blood T cell repertoires in COVID-19. Study overall: T cells, B-cell-depleted T cells, or PBMCs provided the cDNA or gDNA that served as material.

V lost 5 bases, J lost 5 bases, and 13 bases lay in between. The CDR3 sequence is 14 residues long. The germline V gene has CDR1 MDHEN and CDR2 SYDVKM. Assay: immunoSEQ multiplex PCR; the TCRdb copy retains only in-frame clones and omits some. Of about 250,000 clones listed, around nine tenths are singletons. The clonotype comes from a woman aged 40 to 55 who had recovered from COVID-19. Sequencing was performed on peripheral blood. The rearrangement links TRBV28 to TRBJ1-5, with D possibly matching TRBD1 (6 bases). The CDR3 DNA is TGTGCCAGCAGTCCACAGGGATCGTATCAGCCCCAGCATTTT. This translates into CASSPQGSYQPQHF.